A single sample is the source of the 19 T cell receptor beta chains below, sequenced in a study of OX40 agonist ivuxolimab in advanced cancers. Clones were sequenced by immunoSEQ multiplex PCR, and TCRdb holds only the in-frame ones, with some missing. The top ten hold approximately 2% of the sample, which has under 85,000 clones, 65% to 90% seen once. This specimen consisted of CD4+ or CD8+ T cells sorted from blood, obtained in a trial of the OX40 agonist ivuxolimab. All receptors derive from an adult with an advanced solid tumor such as melanoma, head and neck, liver or kidney cancer.

The rearrangement joins TRBV30 to TRBJ2-7; perhaps TRBD1 as D (6 bases). CDR1 and CDR2 (germline): GTSNPN, SVGIG (reference sequence). The V end was cut by 2 bases, the J end by 4 bases, with 9 bases between. The CDR3 loop spans 12 amino acids. The CDR3 DNA reads TGTGCCTGGAGTCACAGGGAGTACGAGCAGTACTTC. Its protein product is CAWSHREYEQYF.

The V and J genes are TRBV6-5 and TRBJ2-5; D might be TRBD1 or TRBD2, each matching 6 bases. This CDR3 comprises 15 residues. The germline V gene encodes CDR1 MNHEY and CDR2 SVGAGI. V was shortened by 6 bases and J by 5 bases, with 19 bases between the two germline ends. CDR3 DNA: TGTGCCAGCAGGCCTCAAGGGGGGCCGTCGGAGACCCAGTACTTC. It is translated as CASRPQGGPSETQYF.

This chain connects TRBV4-2 to TRBJ2-5; TRBD2 matches 11 bases. The germline CDR1 and CDR2 sequences are LGHNA and YNFKEQ. The CDR3 runs 16 residues. Trimming took 4 bases from V and 0 from J; bases not matched to a gene: 4. The CDR3 DNA is TGTGCCAGCAGCCTTACTAGCGGGGGTGACCAAGAGACCCAGTACTTC. Translation: CASSLTSGGDQETQYF.

This chain connects TRBV7-8 to TRBJ2-7; 7 positions agree with TRBD1. CDR1 SGHVS and CDR2 FQNEAQ come from the germline V gene. V trimming: 7 bases; J trimming: 7 bases; junction bases outside the gene matches: 10. The CDR3 has 13 amino acids. CDR3 sequence reads: CASTNRGVGEQYF. CDR3 nucleotide sequence: TGTGCCAGCACCAACAGGGGTGTTGGAGAGCAGTACTTC.

V is TRBV27 and J is TRBJ2-1; unclear D gene. The CDR3 loop spans 16 amino acids. Trimming stripped 3 bases from V and 0 bases from J, with 12 bases between. CDR1 is MNHEY, CDR2 SMNVEV, per germline (reference sequence). The CDR3 sequence: CASSFQLSSSYNEQFF. In nucleotides, the CDR3 is TGTGCCAGCAGTTTCCAACTCTCGAGCTCCTACAATGAGCAGTTCTTC.

The chain carries TRBV28 and TRBJ2-5; D remains unclear. CDR3 size: 15 residues. Germline V gives CDR1 MDHEN, CDR2 SYDVKM. Trimming cost V 6 bases and J 0 bases, with 14 bases left between them. The CDR3 coding sequence is TGTGCCAGCAGCCCAAAAACTGGGTACCAAGAGACCCAGTACTTC. It translates to CASSPKTGYQETQYF.

The chain combines TRBV6-6 with TRBJ2-1; no firm D call. V was shortened by 5 bases and J by 0 bases, with 8 bases between the two germline ends. Germline CDR1 is MNHNY and CDR2 is SVGAGI (reference sequence). This CDR3 has 14 residues. The CDR3 reads CASSLENSYNEQFF. Here the CDR3 DNA reads TGTGCCAGCAGTCTAGAAAACTCCTACAATGAGCAGTTCTTC.

The chain has TRBV11-2 and TRBJ2-1, with D hard to call. The length of the CDR3 is 15 residues. Germline V gene data show CDR1 as SGHAT and CDR2 as FQNNGV. The V end lost 3 bases, the J end lost 7 bases, and 16 bases lay between the germline ends. The CDR3 sequence: CASSLTMTTLNEQFF. CDR3 nucleotide sequence: TGTGCCAGCAGCTTGACCATGACGACTCTTAATGAGCAGTTCTTC.

This sequence joins TRBV18 and TRBJ2-2; 9 bases match TRBD1. From germline, CDR1 is KGHSH and CDR2 LQKENI. The CDR3 spans 15 residues. Trimming took 3 bases from V and 7 from J; bases not matched to a gene: 6. The CDR3 nucleotides read TGTGCCAGCTCACCCCGGGACAGGGCTGGCGGGGAGCTGTTTTTT. Translating gives CASSPRDRAGGELFF.

V and J are TRBV4-2 and TRBJ1-3, with D tentatively TRBD1 (5 bases). V lost 0 bases to trimming and J lost 3 bases, with 12 bases between them. The CDR3 is 16 residues long. Germline assignment: CDR1 LGHNA and CDR2 YNFKEQ. CDR3 sequence reads: CASSQERRGGGNTIYF. The DNA for the CDR3 is TGTGCCAGCAGCCAAGAGAGAAGGGGAGGTGGAAACACCATATATTTT.

The rearrangement joins TRBV10-3 to TRBJ1-1; D is perhaps TRBD1 (6 bases). The CDR3 sequence is 17 residues long. The V gene's germline CDR1 is ENHRY and CDR2 SYGVKD. V lost 2 bases and J lost 3, with 19 bases in between. CDR3 DNA: TGTGCCATCAGTGAGGGTTGGGTGGGGGCTTGGGACACTGAAGCTTTCTTT. Its protein product is CAISEGWVGAWDTEAFF.

The chain is built from TRBV15 and TRBJ2-1; 9 bases are shared with TRBD2. V lost 1 base and J lost 3; bases outside the gene matches: 10. Germline CDR1 is LNHNV and CDR2 is YYDKDF (reference sequence). This CDR3 region has 18 residues. The CDR3 reads CATSRAGSRLAVYNEQFF. DNA of the CDR3: TGTGCCACCAGCAGAGCGGGATCAAGACTAGCGGTCTACAATGAGCAGTTCTTC.

On this clone: Other DNA sequences in the same sample also yield this CDR3. The chain carries TRBV6-5 and TRBJ2-5; either TRBD1 or TRBD2 may supply D (6 bases each). Per germline, CDR1 MNHEY and CDR2 SVGAGI. This CDR3 has 12 residues. Trimming took 6 bases from V and 5 from J, leaving 10 bases between them. CDR3 sequence: CASRGGRETQYF. CDR3 in DNA: TGTGCCAGCAGGGGGGGCCGGGAGACCCAGTACTTC.

The V call is TRBV5-6, the J call TRBJ1-1, with no clear D. Germline V gene data show CDR1 as SGHDT and CDR2 as YYEEEE. V lost 2 bases to trimming and J lost 5 bases, with 10 bases between them. The CDR3 contains 13 residues. The CDR3 loop reads CASSLPQRTEAFF. CDR3 DNA: TGTGCCAGCAGCTTACCCCAAAGGACTGAAGCTTTCTTT.

The table lists this clone with a count of one. The rearrangement links TRBV5-1 to TRBJ1-2; D is uncertain. Germline loops: CDR1 SGHRS, CDR2 YFSETQ. V was pared by 0 bases and J by 4 bases, with 10 bases between. The CDR3 sequence is 14 residues long. The CDR3 protein is CASSLETRFYGYTF. DNA of the CDR3: TGCGCCAGCAGCTTGGAAACACGTTTCTATGGCTACACCTTC.

The rearrangement links TRBV11-2 to TRBJ1-3; D is ambiguous. There are 12 residues in the CDR3. CDR1 is SGHAT, CDR2 FQNNGV, per germline. V was clipped by 2 bases and J by 3 bases, with 2 bases between them. CDR3 region: CASSLFGNTIYF. The CDR3 coding sequence is TGTGCCAGCAGCTTATTTGGAAACACCATATATTTT.

Ten or more counts support this clone. The gene calls are TRBV5-6 and TRBJ1-3; D gene unclear. V was clipped by 5 bases and J by 0 bases, with 12 bases between them. CDR1 is SGHDT and CDR2 is YYEEEE in the germline V gene. The CDR3 is 15 amino acids. As DNA, the CDR3 is TGTGCCAGCAGTTATGGACTGATCTCTGGAAACACCATATATTTT. This encodes CASSYGLISGNTIYF. Filled out from reference TRBV5-6 and TRBJ1-3, the complete variable domain reads DAGVTQSPTHLIKTRGQQVTLRCSPKSGHDTVSWYQQALGQGPQFIFQYYEEEERQRGNFPDRFSGHQFPNYSSELNVNALLLGDSALYLCASSYGLISGNTIYFGEGSWLTVV.

The genes are TRBV5-1 and TRBJ2-3; D uncertain. The V gene lost 5 bases and the J gene lost 0 bases, with 13 bases spanning the gap. The CDR3 is 15 amino acids. The germline CDR1 and CDR2 sequences are SGHRS and YFSETQ. This chain's CDR3 is CASRSDQKSTDTQYF. DNA for the CDR3: TGCGCCAGCAGATCGGACCAGAAAAGCACAGATACGCAGTATTTT.

J is TRBJ2-3 and V is TRBV5-4; no definite D call. The CDR3 length is 14 residues. The germline CDR1 and CDR2 sequences are SGHNT and YYREEE (reference sequence). The V end was cut by 0 bases, the J end by 3 bases, with 8 bases between. The CDR3 spells CASSLAVGTDTQYF. The CDR3 DNA reads as TGTGCCAGCAGCTTGGCCGTAGGTACAGATACGCAGTATTTT.